Shown below are 3 T cell receptor beta chains from a single sample sequenced in a study of cytomegalovirus exposure and HLA in healthy donors. Primers included in the PCR were 60 Vbeta and 13 Jbeta primers. The table came from immunoSEQ multiplex PCR; TCRdb's copy has only in-frame clones and leaves some out. The repertoire consists of approximately 220,000 clones, with about 80% occurring once and the leading ten covering around 1.4%. Sequenced sample: PBMCs. These TCRs come from a girl aged 5 to 17 in good health and CMV-seronegative.

The chain carries TRBV28 and TRBJ2-1; D is possibly TRBD1 (6 bases). Germline V gives CDR1 MDHEN, CDR2 SYDVKM. V was trimmed by 5 bases and J by 15 bases, leaving 17 bases between them. This CDR3 is built from 12 residues. The CDR3 protein is CASSQAQGSRFF. CDR3 coding DNA: TGTGCCAGCAGTCAAGCACAGGGTAGTCGGTTCTTC.

This clone occurred a few times. The genes are TRBV27 and TRBJ2-6, with 7 bases fitting TRBD2. The CDR3 is 17 residues long. The junction had 6 bases not matched to a gene; V was cut back by 4 bases and J by 0 bases. In germline, CDR1 is MNHEY, CDR2 SMNVEV (reference sequence). CDR3 sequence (DNA): TGTGCCAGCAGTTCCCCAGCGGGAAACTCTGGGGCCAACGTCCTGACTTTC. Encoded protein: CASSSPAGNSGANVLTF.

The genes are TRBV11-3 and TRBJ2-1; TRBD2 matches 10 bases. Trimming cost V 5 bases and J 12 bases; bases outside gene matches: 7. In germline, CDR1 is SGHNT, CDR2 YENEEA. This CDR3 contains 13 residues. In DNA, the CDR3 is TGTGCCAGCAGCCGTCTAGCGGGAGAGGGGCAGTTCTTC. Translation: CASSRLAGEGQFF.